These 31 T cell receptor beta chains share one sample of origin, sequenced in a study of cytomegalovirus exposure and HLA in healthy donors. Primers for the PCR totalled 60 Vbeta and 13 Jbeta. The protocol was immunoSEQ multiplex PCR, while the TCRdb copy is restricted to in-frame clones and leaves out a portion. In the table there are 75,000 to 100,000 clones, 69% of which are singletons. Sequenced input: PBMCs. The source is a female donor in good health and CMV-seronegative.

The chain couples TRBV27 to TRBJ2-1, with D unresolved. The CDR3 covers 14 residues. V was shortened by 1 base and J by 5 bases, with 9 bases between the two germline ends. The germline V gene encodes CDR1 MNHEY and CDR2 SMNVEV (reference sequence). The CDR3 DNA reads TGTGCCAGCAGTTTATACAGACCTAACAATGAGCAGTTCTTC. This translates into CASSLYRPNNEQFF.

The CDR3 reads CASIPLRQPNQPQHF. The CDR3 DNA reads as TGTGCCAGCATTCCGCTTCGACAGCCTAATCAGCCCCAGCATTTT. The V call is TRBV6-4, the J call TRBJ1-5; tentative D call: TRBD1 (5 bases). With 7 bases removed from V and 4 bases from J, the gap between germline ends came to 17 bases. The germline V gene has CDR1 MRHNA and CDR2 SNTAGT. The CDR3 length is 15 residues.

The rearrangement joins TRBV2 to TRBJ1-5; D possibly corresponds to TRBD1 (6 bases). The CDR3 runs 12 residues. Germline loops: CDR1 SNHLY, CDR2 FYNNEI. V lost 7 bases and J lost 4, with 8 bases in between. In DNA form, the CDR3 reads TGTGCCAGCACTACAGGGAATCAGCCCCAGCATTTT. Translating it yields CASTTGNQPQHF.

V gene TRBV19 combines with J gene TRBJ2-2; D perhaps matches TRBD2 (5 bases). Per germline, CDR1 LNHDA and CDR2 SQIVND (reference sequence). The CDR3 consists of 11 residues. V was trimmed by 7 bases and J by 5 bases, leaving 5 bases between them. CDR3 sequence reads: CASTGTGELFF. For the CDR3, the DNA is TGTGCCAGTACGGGGACCGGGGAGCTGTTTTTT.

The CDR3 DNA is TGTGCCAGCAGCCTCAGGGGGCAGGGTGAAAAACTGTTTTTT. Translating it yields CASSLRGQGEKLFF. This sequence joins TRBV9 and TRBJ1-4; 8 bases are a match to TRBD1. The ends lost 4 bases at V and 7 bases at J; junction bases unmatched: 6. In germline, CDR1 is SGDLS, CDR2 YYNGEE. This CDR3 has 14 residues.

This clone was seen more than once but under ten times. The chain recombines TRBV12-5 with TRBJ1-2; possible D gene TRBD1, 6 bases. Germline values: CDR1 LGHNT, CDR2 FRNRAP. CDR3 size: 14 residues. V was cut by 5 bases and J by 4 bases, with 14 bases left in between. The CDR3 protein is CASGAPGGPYGYTF. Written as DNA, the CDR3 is TGTGCTAGTGGTGCCCCGGGGGGGCCCTATGGCTACACCTTC.

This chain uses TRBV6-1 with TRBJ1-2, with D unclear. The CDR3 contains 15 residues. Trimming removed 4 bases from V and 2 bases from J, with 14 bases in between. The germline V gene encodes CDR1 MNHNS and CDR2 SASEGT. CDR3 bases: TGTGCCAGCAGTGTTTCAGTCGAGGTGAACTATGGCTACACCTTC. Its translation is CASSVSVEVNYGYTF.

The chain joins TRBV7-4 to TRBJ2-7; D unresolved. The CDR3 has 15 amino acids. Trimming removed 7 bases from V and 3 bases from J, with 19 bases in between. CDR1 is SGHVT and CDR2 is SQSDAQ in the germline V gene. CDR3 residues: CASTRNNLPNYEQYF. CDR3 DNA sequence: TGTGCCAGCACCCGAAACAATCTCCCAAACTACGAGCAGTACTTC.

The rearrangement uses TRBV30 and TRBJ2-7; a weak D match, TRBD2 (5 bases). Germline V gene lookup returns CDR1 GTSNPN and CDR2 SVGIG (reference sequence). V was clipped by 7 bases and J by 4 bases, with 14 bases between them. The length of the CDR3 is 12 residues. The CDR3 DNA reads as TGTGCCTACCAACGAGGCGGGTACGAGCAGTACTTC. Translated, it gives CAYQRGGYEQYF.

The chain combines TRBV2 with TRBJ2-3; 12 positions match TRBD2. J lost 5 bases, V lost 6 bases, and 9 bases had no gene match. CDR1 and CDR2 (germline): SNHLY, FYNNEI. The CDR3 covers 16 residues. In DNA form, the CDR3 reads TGTGCCAGCAGGGGGCTGACTAGCGGGAGAATAGATACGCAGTATTTT. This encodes CASRGLTSGRIDTQYF. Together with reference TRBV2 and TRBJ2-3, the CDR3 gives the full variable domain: EPEVTQTPSHQVTQMGQEVILRCVPISNHLYFYWYRQILGQKVEFLVSFYNNEISEKSEIFDDQFSVERPDGSNFTLKIRSTKLEDSAMYFCASRGLTSGRIDTQYFGPGTRLTVL.

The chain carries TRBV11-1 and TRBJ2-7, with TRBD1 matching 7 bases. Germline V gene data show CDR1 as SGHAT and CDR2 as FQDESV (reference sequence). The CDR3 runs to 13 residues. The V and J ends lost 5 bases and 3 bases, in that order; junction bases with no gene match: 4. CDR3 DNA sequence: TGTGCCAGCAGCCAGGGACAGATCTACGAGCAGTACTTC. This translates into CASSQGQIYEQYF.

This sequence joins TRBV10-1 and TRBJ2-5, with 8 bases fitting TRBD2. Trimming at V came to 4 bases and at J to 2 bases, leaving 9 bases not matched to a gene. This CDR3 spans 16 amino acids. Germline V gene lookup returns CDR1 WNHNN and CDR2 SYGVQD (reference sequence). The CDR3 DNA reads TGCGCCAGCAGTGCGGGTATAGCGGGGCGACAAGAGACCCAGTACTTC. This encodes CASSAGIAGRQETQYF.

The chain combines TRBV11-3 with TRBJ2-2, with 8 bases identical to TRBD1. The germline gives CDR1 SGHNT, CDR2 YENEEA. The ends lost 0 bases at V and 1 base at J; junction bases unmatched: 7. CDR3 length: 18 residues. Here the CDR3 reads CASSLDQGGTGNTGELFF. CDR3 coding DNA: TGTGCCAGCAGCTTAGATCAAGGCGGGACAGGGAACACCGGGGAGCTGTTTTTT.

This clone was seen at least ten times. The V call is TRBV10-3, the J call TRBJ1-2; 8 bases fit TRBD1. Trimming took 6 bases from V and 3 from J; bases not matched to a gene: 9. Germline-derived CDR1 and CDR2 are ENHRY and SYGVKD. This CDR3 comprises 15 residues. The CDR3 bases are TGTGCCATCAGCGATGACAGGGGCGGGTACTATGGCTACACCTTC. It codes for CAISDDRGGYYGYTF.

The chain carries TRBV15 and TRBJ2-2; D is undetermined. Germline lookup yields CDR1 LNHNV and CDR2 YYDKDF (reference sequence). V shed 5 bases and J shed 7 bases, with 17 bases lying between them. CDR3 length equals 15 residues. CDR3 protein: CATSLTLGKGGELFF. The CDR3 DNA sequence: TGTGCCACCAGCCTGACCCTAGGCAAAGGCGGGGAGCTGTTTTTT.

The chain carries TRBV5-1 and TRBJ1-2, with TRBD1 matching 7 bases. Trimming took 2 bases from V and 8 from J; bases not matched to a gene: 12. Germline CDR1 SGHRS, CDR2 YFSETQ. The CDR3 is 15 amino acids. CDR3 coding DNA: TGCGCCAGCAGCTTCACCCCTTCGGGACAGAACGGCTACACCTTC. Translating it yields CASSFTPSGQNGYTF. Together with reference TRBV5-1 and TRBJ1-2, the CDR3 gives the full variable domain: KAGVTQTPRYLIKTRGQQVTLSCSPISGHRSVSWYQQTPGQGLQFLFEYFSETQRNKGNFPGRFSGRQFSNSRSEMNVSTLELGDSALYLCASSFTPSGQNGYTFGSGTRLTVV.

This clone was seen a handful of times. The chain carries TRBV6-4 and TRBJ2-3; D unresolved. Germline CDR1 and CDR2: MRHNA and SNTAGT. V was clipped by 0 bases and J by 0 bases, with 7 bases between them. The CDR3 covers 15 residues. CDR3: CASSDSASSTDTQYF. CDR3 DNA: TGTGCCAGCAGTGACTCGGCTTCGAGCACAGATACGCAGTATTTT.

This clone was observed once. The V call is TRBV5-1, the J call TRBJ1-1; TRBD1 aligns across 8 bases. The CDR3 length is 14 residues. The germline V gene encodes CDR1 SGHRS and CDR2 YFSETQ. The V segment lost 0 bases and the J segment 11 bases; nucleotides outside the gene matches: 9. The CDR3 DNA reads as TGCGCCAGCAGCTTGGGACAGGGGCAAGGAGCGGCTTTCTTT. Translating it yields CASSLGQGQGAAFF.

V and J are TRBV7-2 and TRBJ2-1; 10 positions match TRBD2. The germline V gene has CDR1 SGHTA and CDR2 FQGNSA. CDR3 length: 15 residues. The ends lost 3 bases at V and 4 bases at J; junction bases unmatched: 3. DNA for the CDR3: TGTGCCAGCAGCTTCGTAGCGGGGGGATACAATGAGCAGTTCTTC. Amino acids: CASSFVAGGYNEQFF.

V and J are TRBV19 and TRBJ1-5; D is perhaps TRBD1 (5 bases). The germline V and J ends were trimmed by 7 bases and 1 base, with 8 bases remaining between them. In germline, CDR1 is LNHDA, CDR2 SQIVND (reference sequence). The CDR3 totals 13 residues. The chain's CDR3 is CASTDRSNQPQHF. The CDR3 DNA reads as TGTGCCAGTACAGACAGAAGCAATCAGCCCCAGCATTTT.

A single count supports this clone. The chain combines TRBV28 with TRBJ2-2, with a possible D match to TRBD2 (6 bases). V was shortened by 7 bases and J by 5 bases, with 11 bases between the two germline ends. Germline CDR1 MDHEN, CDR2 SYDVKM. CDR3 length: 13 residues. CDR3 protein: CASTGRGTGELFF. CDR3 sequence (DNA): TGTGCCAGCACAGGACGGGGGACCGGGGAGCTGTTTTTT. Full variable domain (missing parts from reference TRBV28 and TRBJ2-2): DVKVTQSSRYLVKRTGEKVFLECVQDMDHENMFWYRQDPGLGLRLIYFSYDVKMKEKGDIPEGYSVSREKKERFSLILESASTNQTSMYLCASTGRGTGELFFGEGSRLTVL.

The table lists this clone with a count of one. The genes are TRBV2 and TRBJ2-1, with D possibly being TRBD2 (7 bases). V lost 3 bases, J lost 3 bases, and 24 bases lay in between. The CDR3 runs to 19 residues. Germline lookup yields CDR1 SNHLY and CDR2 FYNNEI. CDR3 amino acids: CASSDGGRLVGHRYNEQFF. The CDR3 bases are TGTGCCAGCAGTGATGGCGGGAGACTAGTGGGACATCGCTACAATGAGCAGTTCTTC.

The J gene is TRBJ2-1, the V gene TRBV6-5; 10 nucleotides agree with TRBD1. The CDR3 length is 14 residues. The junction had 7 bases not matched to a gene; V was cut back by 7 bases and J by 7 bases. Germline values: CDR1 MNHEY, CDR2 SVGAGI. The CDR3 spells CASTRDRGGNEQFF. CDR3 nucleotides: TGTGCCAGCACCCGGGACAGGGGTGGGAATGAGCAGTTCTTC.

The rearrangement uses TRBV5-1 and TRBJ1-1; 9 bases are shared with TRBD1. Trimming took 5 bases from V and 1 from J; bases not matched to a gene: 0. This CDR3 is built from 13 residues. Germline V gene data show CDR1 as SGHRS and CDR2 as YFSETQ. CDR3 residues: CASRGQGNTEAFF. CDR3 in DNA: TGCGCCAGCAGGGGACAGGGGAACACTGAAGCTTTCTTT.

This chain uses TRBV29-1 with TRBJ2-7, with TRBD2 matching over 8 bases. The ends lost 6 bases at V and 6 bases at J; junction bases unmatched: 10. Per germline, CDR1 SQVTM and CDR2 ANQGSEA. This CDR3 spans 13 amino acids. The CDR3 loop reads CSVNPARGGEQYF. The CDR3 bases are TGCAGCGTCAACCCTGCTCGGGGGGGCGAGCAGTACTTC.

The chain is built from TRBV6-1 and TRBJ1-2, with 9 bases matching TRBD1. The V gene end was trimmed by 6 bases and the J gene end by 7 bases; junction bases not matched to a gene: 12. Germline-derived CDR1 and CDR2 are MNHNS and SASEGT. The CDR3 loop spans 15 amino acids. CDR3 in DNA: TGTGCCAGCAGGAGGGGCGGGACAGGGCCGCTTGGCTACACCTTC. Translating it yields CASRRGGTGPLGYTF.

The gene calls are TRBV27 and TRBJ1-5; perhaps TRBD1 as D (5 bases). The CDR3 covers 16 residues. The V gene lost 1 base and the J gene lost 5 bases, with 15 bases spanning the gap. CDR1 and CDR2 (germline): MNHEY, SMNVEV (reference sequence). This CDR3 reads CASSLFPQDNYQPQHF. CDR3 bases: TGTGCCAGCAGTTTATTTCCTCAGGACAACTATCAGCCCCAGCATTTT.

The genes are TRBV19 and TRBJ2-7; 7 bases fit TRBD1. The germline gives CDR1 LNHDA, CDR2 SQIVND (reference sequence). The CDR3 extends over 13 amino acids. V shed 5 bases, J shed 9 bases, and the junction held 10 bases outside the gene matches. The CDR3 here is CASSPGQVIGQYF. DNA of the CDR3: TGTGCCAGTAGTCCCGGACAGGTTATCGGGCAGTACTTC.

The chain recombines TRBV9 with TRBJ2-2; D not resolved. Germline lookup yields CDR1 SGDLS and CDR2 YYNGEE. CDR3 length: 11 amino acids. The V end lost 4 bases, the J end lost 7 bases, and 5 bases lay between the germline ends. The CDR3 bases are TGTGCCAGCAGCTCTAACGGGGAGCTGTTTTTT. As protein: CASSSNGELFF.

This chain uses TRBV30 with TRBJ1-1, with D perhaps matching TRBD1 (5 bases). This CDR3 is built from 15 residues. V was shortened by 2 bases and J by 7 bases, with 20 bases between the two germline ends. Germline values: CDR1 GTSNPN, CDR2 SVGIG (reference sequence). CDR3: CAWSRGGGQMDEAFF. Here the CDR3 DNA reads TGTGCCTGGAGTAGGGGAGGTGGGCAAATGGATGAAGCTTTCTTT. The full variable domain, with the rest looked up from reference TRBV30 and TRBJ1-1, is SQTIHQWPATLVQPVGSPLSLECTVEGTSNPNLYWYRQAAGRGLQLLFYSVGIGQISSEVPQNLSASRPQDRQFILSSKKLLLSDSGFYLCAWSRGGGQMDEAFFGQGTRLTVV.

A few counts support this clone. The CDR3: CASSGGQGLNEKLFF. CDR3 sequence (DNA): TGTGCCAGCAGCGGGGGACAGGGGTTAAATGAAAAACTGTTTTTT. The rearrangement uses TRBV5-8 and TRBJ1-4; 10 bases align to TRBD1. Germline CDR1 reads SGHTS; CDR2 reads YDEGEE. The trim removed 4 bases at V and 5 bases at J, leaving 5 bases unmatched. This CDR3 has 15 residues.